These 30 T cell receptor beta chains were sequenced from one sample in a study of T cell responses to AZD1222 COVID-19 vaccine. The data were produced by immunoSEQ multiplex PCR, yet TCRdb's version contains in-frame clones alone and is incomplete. The sample includes about 100,000 clones, about 82% of them seen just once. Sequenced material: peripheral blood, taken on day 0 of AZD1222 vaccination. All receptors derive from an adult in good health.

Of note for this clone: The sample contains more than one DNA sequence encoding this CDR3. This sequence joins TRBV9 and TRBJ1-2; TRBD1 matches at 10 bases. The CDR3 totals 14 residues. Trimming at V came to 3 bases and at J to 4 bases, leaving 3 bases not matched to a gene. CDR1 is SGDLS, CDR2 YYNGEE, per germline. The CDR3 nucleotides are TGTGCCAGCAGCGGGGGACAGGGGAGCTATGGCTACACCTTC. As protein: CASSGGQGSYGYTF.

V and J are TRBV11-1 and TRBJ1-1, with a tentative D call TRBD1 (5 bases). Germline V gives CDR1 SGHAT, CDR2 FQDESV (reference sequence). V lost 0 bases and J 5 bases, leaving 13 bases between the germline ends. The CDR3 spans 15 residues. The CDR3 here is CASSLARTGKTEAFF. Written as DNA, the CDR3 is TGTGCCAGCAGCTTAGCGAGAACAGGCAAAACTGAAGCTTTCTTT.

The V gene is TRBV5-6, the J gene TRBJ2-7; D not resolved. The germline CDR1 and CDR2 sequences are SGHDT and YYEEEE. V lost 0 bases and J lost 6, with 13 bases in between. There are 14 residues in the CDR3. CDR3 coding DNA: TGTGCCAGCAGCTTGGCGGCTACATCTCGCGAGCAGTACTTC. Protein product: CASSLAATSREQYF.

The chain joins TRBV30 to TRBJ2-3; the D gene is possibly TRBD2 (6 bases). Germline loops: CDR1 GTSNPN, CDR2 SVGIG (reference sequence). V lost 1 base and J lost 1, with 6 bases in between. The CDR3 extends over 13 amino acids. In nucleotides, the CDR3 is TGTGCCTGGAGTGCGGGGGGCACAGATACGCAGTATTTT. Protein sequence: CAWSAGGTDTQYF.

This clone was found a few times. The chain carries TRBV7-6 and TRBJ2-6, with D unresolved. V was cut by 2 bases and J by 0 bases, with 5 bases left in between. There are 15 residues in the CDR3. Looked up from germline, CDR1 is SGHVS and CDR2 is FNYEAQ. Here the CDR3 DNA reads TGTGCCAGCAGCTTATCCAGCTCTGGGGCCAACGTCCTGACTTTC. It translates to CASSLSSSGANVLTF.

In this sample, this clone turned up a few times. The gene calls are TRBV5-5 and TRBJ1-5; no reliable D call. V was pared by 5 bases and J by 2 bases, with 14 bases between. The germline CDR1 and CDR2 sequences are SGHKS and YYEKEE (reference sequence). CDR3 size: 15 residues. In DNA form, the CDR3 reads TGTGCCAGCAGAAGGGATCCAACGGGCAATCAGCCCCAGCATTTT. It encodes CASRRDPTGNQPQHF. The whole variable domain, filled in from reference TRBV5-5 and TRBJ1-5, reads DAGVTQSPTHLIKTRGQQVTLRCSPISGHKSVSWYQQVLGQGPQFIFQYYEKEERGRGNFPDRFSARQFPNYSSELNVNALLLGDSALYLCASRRDPTGNQPQHFGDGTRLSIL.

The chain carries TRBV4-3 and TRBJ1-2; TRBD1 matches at 8 bases. CDR3 size: 16 residues. The V segment lost 3 bases and the J segment 6 bases; nucleotides outside the gene matches: 12. Germline CDR1 and CDR2: LGHNA and YSLEER. The CDR3 DNA is TGCGCCAGCAGCCACCCCTCACGACAGGGGAGCGATGGCTACACCTTC. This sequence encodes CASSHPSRQGSDGYTF.

The table lists this clone with a count of one. V is TRBV29-1 and J is TRBJ1-1; TRBD1 is a possible D gene (6 bases). Germline V gene data show CDR1 as SQVTM and CDR2 as ANQGSEA. There are 13 residues in the CDR3. V was shortened by 6 bases and J by 1 base, with 12 bases between the two germline ends. CDR3 loop: CSVAVTGNTEAFF. CDR3 DNA sequence: TGCAGCGTGGCGGTGACAGGGAACACTGAAGCTTTCTTT.

The genes are TRBV18 and TRBJ1-1; no reliable D call. V lost 1 base, J lost 4 bases, and 10 bases lay in between. The CDR3 runs 14 residues. Germline V lookup: CDR1 KGHSH, CDR2 LQKENI. This CDR3 is CASSPREEGTEAFF. The CDR3 nucleotides are TGTGCCAGCTCACCACGGGAAGAGGGCACTGAAGCTTTCTTT. The full variable domain, with the rest looked up from reference TRBV18 and TRBJ1-1, is NAGVMQNPRHLVRRRGQEARLRCSPMKGHSHVYWYRQLPEEGLKFMVYLQKENIIDESGMPKERFSAEFPKEGPSILRIQQVVRGDSAAYFCASSPREEGTEAFFGQGTRLTVV.

The chain links TRBV7-2 to TRBJ1-3; D unresolved. Germline V gene sequence: CDR1 SGHTA, CDR2 FQGNSA. This CDR3 region has 15 residues. Trimming stripped 5 bases from V and 0 bases from J, with 11 bases between. The CDR3 here is CASSPGASSGNTIYF. CDR3 bases: TGTGCCAGCAGCCCGGGTGCAAGCTCTGGAAACACCATATATTTT.

The rearrangement links TRBV28 to TRBJ1-2; 9 bases are shared with TRBD1. CDR1 is MDHEN and CDR2 is SYDVKM in the germline V gene. The CDR3 runs 17 residues. V lost 5 bases, J lost 0 bases, and 10 bases stayed unmatched. In DNA, the CDR3 is TGTGCCAGCAGTCCCCCGGGACAGGGCTCCTCTAACTATGGCTACACCTTC. This codes for CASSPPGQGSSNYGYTF.

The chain combines TRBV19 with TRBJ1-2, with TRBD1 as a possible D gene (6 bases). Germline values: CDR1 LNHDA, CDR2 SQIVND (reference sequence). V gave up 6 bases and J gave up 2 bases, with 7 bases separating them. This CDR3 is built from 12 residues. As DNA, the CDR3 is TGTGCCAGTAGGGGGACAAACTATGGCTACACCTTC. Protein: CASRGTNYGYTF.

The chain carries TRBV7-9 and TRBJ1-1; possible D gene TRBD1, 6 bases. The ends were cut back, 1 base at V and 4 bases at J, with 19 bases in the middle. Germline V lookup: CDR1 SEHNR, CDR2 FQNEAQ (reference sequence). The CDR3 length is 17 residues. The CDR3 DNA reads TGTGCCAGCAGCTTAGGGGTTTCGCAGGGGATGGGCACTGAAGCTTTCTTT. This codes for CASSLGVSQGMGTEAFF.

J is TRBJ1-2 and V is TRBV11-1; 7 bases are shared with TRBD1. The ends lost 2 bases at V and 9 bases at J; junction bases unmatched: 3. Germline assignment: CDR1 SGHAT and CDR2 FQDESV (reference sequence). The length of the CDR3 is 12 residues. The CDR3 spells CASSLLGQSYTF. CDR3 nucleotides: TGTGCCAGCAGCTTATTGGGACAGAGCTACACCTTC.

This clone was counted once. The chain links TRBV7-8 to TRBJ2-4, with TRBD1 matching 7 bases. The CDR3 covers 15 residues. The ends lost 5 bases at V and 4 bases at J; junction bases unmatched: 8. Looked up from germline, CDR1 is SGHVS and CDR2 is FQNEAQ. The CDR3 spells CASSPDRTGKNIQYF. CDR3 nucleotide sequence: TGTGCCAGCAGCCCCGACCGGACAGGAAAAAACATTCAGTACTTC.

The J gene is TRBJ2-3, the V gene TRBV5-1; 11 bases are a match to TRBD2. Germline V gene lookup returns CDR1 SGHRS and CDR2 YFSETQ. This CDR3 has 15 amino acids. Trimming at V came to 4 bases and at J to 5 bases, leaving 6 bases not matched to a gene. CDR3 DNA sequence: TGCGCCAGCAGCGATCTAGCGGGGGGCGGAGATACGCAGTATTTT. Residues: CASSDLAGGGDTQYF. The full variable domain, its missing parts supplied by reference TRBV5-1 and TRBJ2-3, is KAGVTQTPRYLIKTRGQQVTLSCSPISGHRSVSWYQQTPGQGLQFLFEYFSETQRNKGNFPGRFSGRQFSNSRSEMNVSTLELGDSALYLCASSDLAGGGDTQYFGPGTRLTVL.

By sample fraction, this clone is medium-sized. The V call is TRBV7-9, the J call TRBJ2-2; a weak D match, TRBD2 (6 bases). Germline V gene lookup returns CDR1 SEHNR and CDR2 FQNEAQ (reference sequence). The CDR3 spans 16 residues. V shed 2 bases and J shed 5 bases, with 15 bases lying between them. CDR3 region: CASSLWRGRGTGELFF. In DNA form, the CDR3 reads TGTGCCAGCAGCTTATGGAGGGGCCGGGGGACCGGGGAGCTGTTTTTT.

The rearrangement joins TRBV30 to TRBJ2-5, with D possibly being TRBD1 (6 bases). CDR3 length: 15 amino acids. Germline CDR1 is GTSNPN and CDR2 is SVGIG (reference sequence). Trimming took 2 bases from V and 2 from J, leaving 15 bases between them. CDR3 protein: CAWSQWGLPQETQYF. The CDR3 nucleotides are TGTGCCTGGAGTCAATGGGGGCTACCTCAAGAGACCCAGTACTTC.

DNA for the CDR3: TGTGCCAGCAAGGCCCCCGCGGGGGTAGCGGAGCAGTTCTTC. Translated, it gives CASKAPAGVAEQFF. This sequence joins TRBV27 and TRBJ2-1, with 7 bases matching TRBD2. Per germline, CDR1 MNHEY and CDR2 SMNVEV (reference sequence). There are 14 residues in the CDR3. The V segment lost 7 bases and the J segment 10 bases; nucleotides outside the gene matches: 13.

V and J are TRBV6-5 and TRBJ1-2; D is perhaps TRBD1 (5 bases). CDR1 MNHEY and CDR2 SVGAGI come from the germline V gene. The V end lost 2 bases, the J end lost 4 bases, and 14 bases lay between the germline ends. This CDR3 region has 15 residues. CDR3 sequence (DNA): TGTGCCAGCAGTTACGCCCACGAGGGGCCCTATGGCTACACCTTC. Encoded protein: CASSYAHEGPYGYTF.

The chain is built from TRBV28 and TRBJ1-2; 7 bases are a match to TRBD1. J was trimmed by 3 bases and V by 5 bases; bases with no gene match: 3. Germline CDR1 and CDR2: MDHEN and SYDVKM. The CDR3 length is 13 residues. The CDR3 reads CASSKQGYYGYTF. In DNA form, the CDR3 reads TGTGCCAGCAGTAAACAGGGGTACTATGGCTACACCTTC.

This chain uses TRBV12-3 or TRBV12-4 with TRBJ1-1; D is unresolved. This CDR3 is 11 amino acids long. Trimming left V 7 bases short and J 7 bases short, with 10 bases between. CDR3 nucleotide sequence: TGTGCCAGCACTACCCTCCTTGAAGCTTTCTTT. This encodes CASTTLLEAFF.

The V and J genes are TRBV30 and TRBJ1-2; tentative D call: TRBD1 (5 bases). V was cut by 5 bases and J by 3 bases, with 10 bases left in between. This CDR3 has 12 residues. Germline loops: CDR1 GTSNPN, CDR2 SVGIG (reference sequence). CDR3 amino acids: CAWSGMHYGYTF. The CDR3 nucleotides read TGTGCCTGGTCAGGGATGCACTATGGCTACACCTTC.

The chain uses TRBV6-6 and TRBJ1-2, with 9 bases lining up with TRBD1. V trimming: 6 bases; J trimming: 7 bases; junction bases outside the gene matches: 9. CDR3 length equals 14 residues. The V gene's germline CDR1 is MNHNY and CDR2 SVGAGI (reference sequence). The CDR3 sequence is CASRPTGGAFGYTF. The DNA of the CDR3 is TGTGCCAGCAGACCCACAGGGGGCGCCTTTGGCTACACCTTC.

This clone was seen a handful of times. The chain is built from TRBV6-4 and TRBJ2-3; 9 bases line up with TRBD2. The CDR3 is made up of 15 amino acids. Germline values: CDR1 MRHNA, CDR2 SNTAGT. The V gene end was trimmed by 2 bases and the J gene end by 0 bases; junction bases not matched to a gene: 0. The CDR3 is CASSDGTSSTDTQYF. In DNA, the CDR3 is TGTGCCAGCAGTGACGGGACTAGCAGCACAGATACGCAGTATTTT.

V gene TRBV4-1 combines with J gene TRBJ1-5; 7 bases are a match to TRBD1. The junction had 3 bases not matched to a gene; V was cut back by 0 bases and J by 1 base. CDR1 and CDR2 from the germline V gene are MGHRA and YSYEKL. The CDR3 covers 16 residues. This CDR3 is CASSQEGGFSNQPQHF. The CDR3 coding sequence is TGCGCCAGCAGCCAAGAAGGGGGCTTCAGCAATCAGCCCCAGCATTTT.

The chain joins TRBV5-8 to TRBJ2-2, with a tentative D call TRBD2 (6 bases). CDR1 SGHTS and CDR2 YDEGEE come from the germline V gene. V lost 1 base and J lost 4, with 11 bases in between. The CDR3 has 15 amino acids. CDR3 in amino acids: CASSLLEGSTGELFF. In DNA, the CDR3 is TGTGCCAGCAGCTTGTTGGAGGGTTCCACCGGGGAGCTGTTTTTT.

V usage is TRBV25-1 and J usage is TRBJ1-6, with no clear D. CDR3 length: 13 amino acids. Germline CDR1 and CDR2: MGHDK and SYGVNS. The ends were cut back, 1 base at V and 10 bases at J, with 8 bases in the middle. Written as DNA, the CDR3 is TGTGCCAGCAGTGAATCCGAGGGCTCACCCCTCCACTTT. It translates to CASSESEGSPLHF.

V usage is TRBV6-4 and J usage is TRBJ2-5, with 8 bases fitting TRBD2. This CDR3 region has 15 residues. Germline loops: CDR1 MRHNA, CDR2 SNTAGT. The trim removed 4 bases at V and 5 bases at J, leaving 9 bases unmatched. Here the CDR3 reads CASSVDGRAGETQYF. In DNA form, the CDR3 reads TGTGCCAGCAGTGTAGACGGGAGGGCCGGGGAGACCCAGTACTTC.

V is TRBV5-4 and J is TRBJ2-2; 8 bases align to TRBD1. The junction had 8 bases not matched to a gene; V was cut back by 0 bases and J by 7 bases. Per the germline V gene, CDR1 is SGHNT and CDR2 is YYREEE (reference sequence). The CDR3 totals 16 residues. Written as DNA, the CDR3 is TGTGCCAGCAGCTTGGAACAGGGGGTCTTGGGCGGGGAGCTGTTTTTT. This gives the protein CASSLEQGVLGGELFF. The variable domain in full, with the rest retrieved from reference TRBV5-4 and TRBJ2-2, is ETGVTQSPTHLIKTRGQQVTLRCSSQSGHNTVSWYQQALGQGPQFIFQYYREEENGRGNFPPRFSGLQFPNYSSELNVNALELDDSALYLCASSLEQGVLGGELFFGEGSRLTVL.